This TCR beta chain is from a study of T cells in Graves' hyperthyroidism and ophthalmopathy (dated by TCRdb to between 2019 and 2020). At the level of the whole study: Peripheral blood was collected at initial diagnosis, before any treatment. The 100 or so discovery patients were divided at random into training and test sets in a 7:3 ratio. A discovery cohort of about 95 patients, roughly 43 with Graves' ophthalmopathy and approximately 57 with stable Graves' hyperthyroidism, was used to find distinguishing TCR V-J signatures. Following sampling, methimazole starting at 30 mg daily was given to hyperthyroidism patients, and high-dose intravenous methylprednisolone was given to ophthalmopathy patients. In addition, the study compared T-cell repertoires in thyroid tissue and in blood from 6 or 7 Graves' hyperthyroidism patients. Whether ophthalmopathy could be predicted prospectively was tested in an independent validation cohort made up of about 18 hyperthyroidism patients plus 17 patients who later progressed to ophthalmopathy. According to the paper, TCR Vbeta CDR3 sequencing was carried out on some 140 peripheral blood samples, which came from fewer than 50 ophthalmopathy, around 74 hyperthyroidism and roughly 17 progressor patients. Study-level results and caveats: Blood samples also contained most of the expanded thyroid clonotypes (frequency above 0.001), which suggests that blood repertoires may reflect thyroid immune responses. Ophthalmopathy was separated from stable hyperthyroidism by a 13 V-J signature model, with about 86% sensitivity and just over 81% specificity obtained in cross-validation and 80%/75% obtained in testing. In validation, the model predicted progression to ophthalmopathy with approximately 69% sensitivity and around 72% specificity, a median of around six months before onset. Sample size was not statistically predetermined, and investigators were not blinded to group allocation.

The TCR beta CDR3 regions were amplified from the RNA transcripts. The first round of RT-PCR for the TCR CDR3 was performed with the HTBI primer set and the Qiagen OneStep RT-PCR kit. The libraries were constructed in a second round of multiplex PCR and then size-selected and purified. Paired-end sequencing of the libraries was performed with 100 bp reads on an Illumina HiSeq2000. Regarding the original processing steps: SOAPnuke was used to process the raw data, with reads discarded if the reads contained adapters or uncalled bases, had a mean Phred below 15, or lacked an exact constant-primer or identifier match. High-quality paired reads were merged using COPE v1.2.5, and each unique nucleotide sequence was defined as a clonotype. Clonotypes were aligned to IMGT TRBV, TRBD and TRBJ reference segments using MiTCR v1.1. Analysis was restricted to V-J combinations with a frequency above 0.0001, which covered 99.2% of repertoires. The TCS score was defined as F50 (clonal expansion) divided by E x V (chaos), with BLOSUM62-based TCRdist calculated between CDR3 peptides within each V-J. Welch's t-statistics and random forest reduced roughly 540 V-J features to roughly 13, which were used in a naive Bayes classifier (R e1071). The Morisita-Horn index was used to measure how similar the thyroid and blood repertoires were. TCRdb reanalyzed the raw reads on its own, using fastp at Q25 for trimming and MiXCR for clone calling, and kept in-frame beta chains. Duplicate CDR3 protein sequences are folded into a single record with the most common DNA and genes. These V and J calls derive from TCRdb rather than the authors' analysis. In all, the sample holds just under 750,000 distinct CDR3 sequences, and 30% to 40% of those were seen once. The top ten constitute around 31% of the sample.

A patient counted as having stable Graves' hyperthyroidism if no progression to ophthalmopathy occurred over 18 months of follow-up. Hyperthyroidism patients were newly diagnosed, had a disease duration of under 2 months, and were aged 18 to 65 years. Patients with uncontrolled infections, other autoimmune diseases, pregnancy or lactation were excluded. Diagnoses relied on clinical symptoms, serum thyroxine and TRAb, thyroid ultrasound and orbital computed tomography. Ficoll-Paque density gradient centrifugation was used to isolate PBMCs from around 9.1 ml of fresh peripheral blood. Total RNA was extracted using Trizol reagent, and RNA quality was assessed on an Agilent 2100 Bioanalyzer. CDR1 and CDR2, per the germline V gene, are LGHNA and YSLEER. The V and J ends are trimmed by 2 bases and 3 bases, leaving 10 bases between them. Including the terminal cysteine and phenylalanine, the CDR3 comprises 14 residues. Only CDR3 DNA remains: 42 bases, in frame from the first base.

With regard to this clonotype: Its specific antigen is unknown. Per-base quality was not reported, and no clone a single base away is much larger than it.

The chain is encoded by TRBV4-3 joined to TRBJ1-1; the D segment cannot be called with confidence. The sequenced material came from blood. The TCR originated in a woman between 35 and 50 years old with Graves' hyperthyroidism. The CDR3 loop reads CASSQMDGYTEAFF. The bases read TGCGCCAGCAGCCAAATGGACGGCTACACTGAAGCTTTCTTT.